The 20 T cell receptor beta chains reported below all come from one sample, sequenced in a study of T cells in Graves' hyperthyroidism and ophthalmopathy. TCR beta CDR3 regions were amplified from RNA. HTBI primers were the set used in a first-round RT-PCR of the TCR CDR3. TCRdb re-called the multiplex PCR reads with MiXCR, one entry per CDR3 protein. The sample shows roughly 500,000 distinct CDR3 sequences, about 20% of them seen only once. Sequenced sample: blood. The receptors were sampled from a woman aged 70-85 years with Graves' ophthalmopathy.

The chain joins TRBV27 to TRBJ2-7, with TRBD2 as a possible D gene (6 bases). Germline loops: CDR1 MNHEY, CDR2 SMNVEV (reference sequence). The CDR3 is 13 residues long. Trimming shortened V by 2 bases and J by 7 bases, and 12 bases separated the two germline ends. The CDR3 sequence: CASSLRGLAEQYF. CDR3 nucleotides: TGTGCCAGCAGTTTAAGGGGCCTAGCGGAGCAGTACTTC.

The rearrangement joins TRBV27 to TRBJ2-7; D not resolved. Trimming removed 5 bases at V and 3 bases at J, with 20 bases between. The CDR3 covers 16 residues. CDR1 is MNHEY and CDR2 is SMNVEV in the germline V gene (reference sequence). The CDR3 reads CASSRDLLRAHYEQYF. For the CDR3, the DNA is TGTGCCAGCAGTCGCGACCTCCTCCGGGCCCACTACGAGCAGTACTTC.

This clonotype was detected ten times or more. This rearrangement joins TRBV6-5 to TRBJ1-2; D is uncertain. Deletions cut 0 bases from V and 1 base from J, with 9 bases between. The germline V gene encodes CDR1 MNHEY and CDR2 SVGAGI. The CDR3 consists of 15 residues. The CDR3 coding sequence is TGTGCCAGCAGTTACTCGCCAGTCCTTAACTATGGCTACACCTTC. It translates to CASSYSPVLNYGYTF.

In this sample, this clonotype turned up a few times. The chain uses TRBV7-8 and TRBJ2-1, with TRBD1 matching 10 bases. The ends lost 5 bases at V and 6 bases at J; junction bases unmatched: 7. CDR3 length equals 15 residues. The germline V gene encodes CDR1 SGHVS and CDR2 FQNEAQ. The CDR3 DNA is TGTGCCAGCAGCCATGGACAGGGGGAGAGCAATGAGCAGTTCTTC. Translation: CASSHGQGESNEQFF.

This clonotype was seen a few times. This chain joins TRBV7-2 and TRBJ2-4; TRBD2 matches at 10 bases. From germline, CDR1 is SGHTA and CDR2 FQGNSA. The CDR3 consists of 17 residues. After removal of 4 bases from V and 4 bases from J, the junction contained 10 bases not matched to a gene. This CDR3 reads CASSSRTSGGLKNIQYF. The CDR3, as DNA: TGTGCCAGCAGCTCCCGGACTAGCGGTGGTTTGAAAAACATTCAGTACTTC.

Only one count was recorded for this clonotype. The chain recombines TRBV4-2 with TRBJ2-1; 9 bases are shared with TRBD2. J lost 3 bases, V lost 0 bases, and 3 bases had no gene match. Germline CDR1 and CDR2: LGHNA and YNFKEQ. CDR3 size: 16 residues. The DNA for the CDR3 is TGTGCCAGCAGCCAAGACCTAGCGGGATACTACAATGAGCAGTTCTTC. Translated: CASSQDLAGYYNEQFF.

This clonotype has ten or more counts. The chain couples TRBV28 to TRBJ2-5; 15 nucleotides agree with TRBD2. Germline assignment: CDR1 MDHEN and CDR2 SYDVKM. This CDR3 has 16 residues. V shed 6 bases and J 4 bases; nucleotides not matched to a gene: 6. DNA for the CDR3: TGTGCCAGCAGCCCGGGACTAGCGGGAGGACGAGAGACCCAGTACTTC. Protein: CASSPGLAGGRETQYF.

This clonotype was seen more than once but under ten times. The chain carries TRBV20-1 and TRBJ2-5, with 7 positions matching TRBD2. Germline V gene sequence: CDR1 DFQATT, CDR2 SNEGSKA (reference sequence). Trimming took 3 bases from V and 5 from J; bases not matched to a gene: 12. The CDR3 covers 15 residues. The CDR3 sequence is CSARETSVIRETQYF. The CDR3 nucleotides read TGCAGTGCTAGGGAAACTAGCGTCATTAGGGAGACCCAGTACTTC.

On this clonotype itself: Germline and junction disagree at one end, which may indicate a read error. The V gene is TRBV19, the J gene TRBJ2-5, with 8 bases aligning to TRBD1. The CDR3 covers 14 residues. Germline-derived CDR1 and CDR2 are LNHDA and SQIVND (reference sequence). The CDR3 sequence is CASSMARGQRTQYF. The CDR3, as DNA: TGCGCCAGTAGTATGGCCAGGGGGCAAAGGACCCAGTACTTC.

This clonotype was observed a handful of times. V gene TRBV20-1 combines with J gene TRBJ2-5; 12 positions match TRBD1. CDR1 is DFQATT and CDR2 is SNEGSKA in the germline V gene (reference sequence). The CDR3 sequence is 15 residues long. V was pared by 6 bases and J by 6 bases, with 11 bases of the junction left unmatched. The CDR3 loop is CSARSGTGGLKTQYF. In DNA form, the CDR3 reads TGCAGTGCCAGAAGCGGGACAGGGGGCCTCAAGACCCAGTACTTC.

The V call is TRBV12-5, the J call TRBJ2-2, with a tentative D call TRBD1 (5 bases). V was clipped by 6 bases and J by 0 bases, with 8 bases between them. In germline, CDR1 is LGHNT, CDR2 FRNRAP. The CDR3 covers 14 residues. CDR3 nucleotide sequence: TGTGCTAGTGGCATGACAGCGAACACCGGGGAGCTGTTTTTT. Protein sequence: CASGMTANTGELFF.

As DNA, the CDR3 is TGTGCCACCACTCTGACAGGGGTGGGCACCGGGGAGCTGTTTTTT. Its protein is CATTLTGVGTGELFF. This sequence joins TRBV6-1 and TRBJ2-2; 8 positions agree with TRBD1. CDR3 size: 15 residues. Germline V lookup: CDR1 MNHNS, CDR2 SASEGT. J gave up 4 bases and V 10 bases, and 11 bases lay outside the gene matches.

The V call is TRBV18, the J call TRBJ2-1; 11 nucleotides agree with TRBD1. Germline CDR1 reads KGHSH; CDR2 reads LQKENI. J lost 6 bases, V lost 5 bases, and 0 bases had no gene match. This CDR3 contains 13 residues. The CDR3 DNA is TGTGCCAGCTCAGGGACAGGGGGCAATGAGCAGTTCTTC. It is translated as CASSGTGGNEQFF.

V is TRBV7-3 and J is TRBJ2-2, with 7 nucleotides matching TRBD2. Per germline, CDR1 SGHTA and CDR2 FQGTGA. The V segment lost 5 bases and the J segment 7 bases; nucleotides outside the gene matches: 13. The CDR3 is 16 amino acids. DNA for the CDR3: TGTGCCAGCAGCGTCGCTGAGGGAGGGGTTGTCGGGGAGCTGTTTTTT. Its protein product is CASSVAEGGVVGELFF.

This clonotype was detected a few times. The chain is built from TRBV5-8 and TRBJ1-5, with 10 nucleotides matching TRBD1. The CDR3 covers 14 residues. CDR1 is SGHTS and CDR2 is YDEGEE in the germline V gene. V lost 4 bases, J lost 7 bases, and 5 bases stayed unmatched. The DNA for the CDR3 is TGTGCCAGCAGCCAGGACAGGGGGGACCAGCCCCAGCATTTT. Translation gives CASSQDRGDQPQHF.

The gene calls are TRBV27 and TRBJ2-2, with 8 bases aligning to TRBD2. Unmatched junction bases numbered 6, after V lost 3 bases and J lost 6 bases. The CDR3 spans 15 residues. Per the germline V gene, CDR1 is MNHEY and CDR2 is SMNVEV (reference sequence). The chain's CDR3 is CASSFGTRNSGELFF. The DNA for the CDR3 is TGTGCCAGCAGTTTTGGGACTAGAAATTCCGGGGAGCTGTTTTTT.

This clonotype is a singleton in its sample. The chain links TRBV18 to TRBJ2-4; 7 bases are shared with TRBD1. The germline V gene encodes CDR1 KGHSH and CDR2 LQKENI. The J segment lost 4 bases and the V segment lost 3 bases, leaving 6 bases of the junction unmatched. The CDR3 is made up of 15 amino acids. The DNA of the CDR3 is TGTGCCAGCTCACCGGGAACAGGGGAAAAAAACATTCAGTACTTC. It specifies CASSPGTGEKNIQYF.

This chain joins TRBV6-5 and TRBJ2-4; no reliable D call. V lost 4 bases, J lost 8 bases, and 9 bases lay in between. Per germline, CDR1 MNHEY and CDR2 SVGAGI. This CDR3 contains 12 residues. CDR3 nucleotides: TGTGCCAGCAGTTCTGGGTCGGACATTCAGTACTTC. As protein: CASSSGSDIQYF.

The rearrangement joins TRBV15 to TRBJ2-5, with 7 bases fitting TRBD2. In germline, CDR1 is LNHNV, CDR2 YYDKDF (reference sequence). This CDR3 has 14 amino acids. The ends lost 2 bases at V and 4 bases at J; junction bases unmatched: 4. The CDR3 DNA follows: TGTGCCACCAGCAGATTGGGGGAGGGAGAGACCCAGTACTTC. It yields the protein CATSRLGEGETQYF.

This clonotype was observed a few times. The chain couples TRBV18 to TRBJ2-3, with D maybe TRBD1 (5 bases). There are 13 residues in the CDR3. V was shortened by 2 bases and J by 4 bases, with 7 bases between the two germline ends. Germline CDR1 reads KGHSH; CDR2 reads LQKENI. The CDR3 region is CASSPRGADTQYF. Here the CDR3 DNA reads TGTGCCAGCTCACCAAGGGGTGCAGATACGCAGTATTTT.